This passage covers 2 T cell receptor beta chains from one sample sequenced in a study of T cell repertoires in cytomegalovirus infection. Their target antigens are unknown. TCRdb called the reads again in MiXCR, with one record for every CDR3 protein. The top ten hold 15% to 20% of the sample, which has nearly 700,000 distinct CDR3 sequences, roughly a third seen once. Sequenced here: cultured PBMCs, sampled from culture after CMV antigen stimulation. These receptors all stem from a human donor in good health (CMV status not recorded). Some clones in this sample may be carry-over from other donors' samples.

This clonotype was seen only once. The V call is TRBV11-2, the J call TRBJ2-7, with TRBD1 matching 7 bases. The CDR3 consists of 14 residues. The trim removed 5 bases at V and 0 bases at J, leaving 4 bases unmatched. Germline V CDR1 and CDR2: SGHAT, FQNNGV. Written as DNA, the CDR3 is TGTGCCAGCAGCATCGACAGGGACTCCTACGAGCAGTACTTC. This translates into CASSIDRDSYEQYF.

The chain joins TRBV11-2 to TRBJ2-5; 8 nucleotides line up with TRBD1. Germline-derived CDR1 and CDR2 are SGHAT and FQNNGV. The CDR3 consists of 15 residues. The V gene end was trimmed by 3 bases and the J gene end by 3 bases; junction bases not matched to a gene: 6. The CDR3 bases are TGTGCCAGCAGCTTTAGACAGGGGTGGGAAGAGACCCAGTACTTC. As protein: CASSFRQGWEETQYF.